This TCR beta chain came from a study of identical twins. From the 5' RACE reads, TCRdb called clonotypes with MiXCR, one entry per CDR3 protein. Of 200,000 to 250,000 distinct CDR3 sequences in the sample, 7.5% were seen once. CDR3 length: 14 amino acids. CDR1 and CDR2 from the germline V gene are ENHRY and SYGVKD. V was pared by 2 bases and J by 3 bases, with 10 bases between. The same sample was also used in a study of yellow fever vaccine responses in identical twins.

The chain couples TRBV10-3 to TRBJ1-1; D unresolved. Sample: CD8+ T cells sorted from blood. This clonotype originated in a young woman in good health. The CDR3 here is CAISEVGPYTEAFF. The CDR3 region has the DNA TGTGCCATCAGTGAGGTCGGACCCTACACTGAAGCTTTCTTT.